This T cell receptor beta chain was profiled in a study of vaccination and CD4 T cells after COVID-19. Looking at the study overall: Nasal swab PCR had detected SARS-CoV-2 in convalescent patients, 9 or 10 mild and one severe. Stimuli were overlapping spike peptide pools of SARS-CoV-2 and three common cold coronaviruses (HCoV-NL63, HCoV-OC43, HCoV-229E).

Findings of the study overall: Looking at convalescent patients, 304 of their 307 vaccine-specific clones were spike mono-reactive.

Note on this clonotype: Its antigen is not known.

Indicated treatment: approximately nine-day PBMC culture with coronavirus spike peptide pools or control peptides (ViraFEST assay). V lost 4 bases and J lost 6; bases outside the gene matches: 10. The CDR3 is 15 residues long. Germline CDR1 MNHEY, CDR2 SVGEGT. Sequencing of the DNA from cultured CD4+ T cells was carried out with the Oncomine TCR Beta short-read assay. TCRdb reprocessed the PCR reads with MiXCR, giving one entry per CDR3 protein. In the table there are about 15,000 distinct CDR3 sequences, 55% to 70% of which are singletons. Sequences were obtained from CD4+ T cells from blood, cultured in vitro. This clonotype was sampled from a human donor who had recovered from COVID-19. The V call is TRBV6-2 or TRBV6-3, the J call TRBJ1-2, with 8 positions matching TRBD1. CDR3 sequence: CASSSVDRERNGYTF. In DNA, the CDR3 is TGTGCCAGCAGTTCCGTGGACAGGGAGAGAAATGGCTACACCTTC.